The 31 T cell receptor beta chains listed next were all sequenced from one sample in a study of molecular identifiers for immune sequencing clone quantification. In TCRdb, the PCR reads were re-called with MiXCR into one record per CDR3 protein. Here the sample spans 70,000 to 95,000 distinct CDR3 sequences, around 20% being singletons. Sequenced: naive CD8+ T cells from blood, with Jurkat cell RNA spiked in. The subset is: FACS-sorted CD8+CD4-CCR7+CD45RA+ naive T cells. The receptor source for this set is a human donor in good health. Some libraries in this study had Jurkat cell RNA spiked in.

The chain uses TRBV7-9 and TRBJ2-7, with 8 positions matching TRBD2. The CDR3 contains 14 residues. Germline lookup yields CDR1 SEHNR and CDR2 FQNEAQ (reference sequence). Germline trimming cut 4 bases from V and 5 bases from J; bases unmatched to any gene: 7. The CDR3 spells CASSSGGGRNEQYF. CDR3 coding DNA: TGTGCCAGCAGCTCGGGCGGGGGGCGAAACGAGCAGTACTTC.

Points on this clonotype: One base away lies a much larger clone, so this may be a sequencing read error. The rearrangement uses TRBV27 and TRBJ2-2, with 7 bases aligning to TRBD2. The germline V gene has CDR1 MNHEY and CDR2 SMNVEV (reference sequence). The CDR3 totals 14 residues. CDR3: CASSAGAFTGGLFF. The CDR3 coding sequence is TGTGCCAGCAGTGCGGGAGCTTTTACCGGGGGGCTGTTTTTT.

With regard to this clonotype: A much bigger clone sits one base away, suggesting this may be a read error. J is TRBJ2-2 and V is TRBV12-3 or TRBV12-4; the D gene could be TRBD1 or TRBD2 (5 bases each). The CDR3 extends over 15 amino acids. The CDR3 DNA reads as TGTGCCAGCAGTTTAGGGGCAGGGCCCACCGGGGAGCCGTTTTTT. Translating it yields CASSLGAGPTGEPFF.

This clonotype has only a few counts. A much larger clone is a single base away; this may be a read error. This chain uses TRBV27 with TRBJ2-7; D may match TRBD1 or TRBD2 (5 bases each). This CDR3 is built from 15 residues. Germline values: CDR1 MNHEY, CDR2 SMNVEV (reference sequence). The CDR3 loop reads CASRVNRDPTYKQYF. In DNA form, the CDR3 reads TGTGCCAGCAGGGTTAACCGGGACCCAACCTACAAGCAGTACTTC.

There are many counts of this clonotype. The chain has TRBV7-9 and TRBJ2-2; D not certain. Germline values: CDR1 SEHNR, CDR2 FQNEAQ (reference sequence). V lost 6 bases and J lost 6, with 8 bases in between. There are 12 residues in the CDR3. The CDR3 DNA reads as TGTGCCAGCAGTTTCCACCCCGGGGAGCTGTTTTTT. As protein: CASSFHPGELFF.

This clonotype was detected ten times or more. This sequence joins TRBV4-3 and TRBJ1-1; 8 bases map to TRBD1. This CDR3 has 18 amino acids. The germline V gene encodes CDR1 LGHNA and CDR2 YSLEER. V trimming: 3 bases; J trimming: 1 base; junction bases outside the gene matches: 13. The CDR3 loop reads CASSQGGWPQGANTEAFF. DNA of the CDR3: TGCGCCAGCAGCCAGGGAGGTTGGCCCCAGGGGGCGAACACTGAAGCTTTCTTT.

This clonotype has a count of ten or more. The rearrangement uses TRBV5-1 and TRBJ2-7; D assignment may be TRBD1 or TRBD2 (5 bases each). The V gene lost 3 bases and the J gene lost 2 bases, with 9 bases spanning the gap. The CDR3 is made up of 13 amino acids. Germline-derived CDR1 and CDR2 are SGHRS and YFSETQ. In nucleotides, the CDR3 is TGCGCCAGCAGCTGGGACGATCCCTACGAGCAGTACTTC. Protein: CASSWDDPYEQYF.

About this clonotype: The junction shows a germline mismatch at one end, possibly a read error. The genes are TRBV7-9 and TRBJ2-7, with a weak D call TRBD1 (6 bases). The V gene's germline CDR1 is SEHNR and CDR2 FQNEAQ (reference sequence). The CDR3 totals 15 residues. CDR3 DNA: TGTGCCAGCACCAGCCGGGACAAACCCGCCTACGAGCAGTGCTTC. Protein: CASTSRDKPAYEQCF.

This clonotype appeared many times. The chain has TRBV10-3 and TRBJ1-4, with D perhaps matching TRBD1 (6 bases). The CDR3 has 15 amino acids. The ends were cut back, 6 bases at V and 7 bases at J, with 18 bases in the middle. Germline V gene lookup returns CDR1 ENHRY and CDR2 SYGVKD. CDR3 in DNA: TGTGCCATCAGCGAACAGGGCTCGGGTTCTGAAAAACTGTTTTTT. Its protein is CAISEQGSGSEKLFF.

In the case of this clonotype: This may come from a read error, since a much larger clone is one base off. The J gene is TRBJ2-1, the V gene TRBV30; D uncertain. The CDR3 totals 12 residues. The V gene's germline CDR1 is GTSNPN and CDR2 SVGIG (reference sequence). The DNA of the CDR3 is TGTGCCTGGAGTGTTGTAGATGGTGAGCAGCTCTTC. Translation: CAWSVVDGEQLF.

This clonotype was seen repeatedly, ten times or more. This chain joins TRBV11-2 and TRBJ1-3; no definite D call. The ends were cut back, 5 bases at V and 1 base at J, with 12 bases in the middle. Germline lookup yields CDR1 SGHAT and CDR2 FQNNGV. CDR3 length: 15 amino acids. This chain's CDR3 is CASSPPRPSGNTIYF. The CDR3 bases are TGTGCCAGCAGCCCTCCCCGGCCATCTGGAAACACCATATATTTT.

This clonotype appeared many times. The gene calls are TRBV19 and TRBJ2-7; D is unclear. Between the trimmed V and J ends, which lost 5 bases and 4 bases, there was a span of 12 bases. The CDR3 is 13 residues long. Germline CDR1 reads LNHDA; CDR2 reads SQIVND (reference sequence). The DNA of the CDR3 is TGTGCCAGTAGTTACCAGGCCCGTTACGAGCAGTACTTC. The encoded protein is CASSYQARYEQYF.

The table lists this clonotype with many counts. This sequence joins TRBV4-3 and TRBJ2-3; possible D gene TRBD2, 5 bases. Germline CDR1 and CDR2: LGHNA and YSLEER. This CDR3 region has 16 residues. The V end lost 0 bases, the J end lost 0 bases, and 10 bases lay between the germline ends. This CDR3 reads CASSQETGISTDTQYF. The DNA of the CDR3 is TGCGCCAGCAGCCAAGAAACGGGAATTAGCACAGATACGCAGTATTTT.

This clonotype was detected many times. The chain uses TRBV7-9 and TRBJ2-3; 12 bases match TRBD2. The CDR3 is made up of 16 amino acids. The V gene's germline CDR1 is SEHNR and CDR2 FQNEAQ (reference sequence). J lost 4 bases, V lost 5 bases, and 7 bases had no gene match. CDR3 sequence (DNA): TGTGCCAGCAGCCCCACTAGCGGGGGGCCCTCAGATACGCAGTATTTT. This translates into CASSPTSGGPSDTQYF.

Notes on this clonotype: Possible read error: a much larger clone is one base away. This rearrangement joins TRBV7-3 to TRBJ2-1, with TRBD1 as a possible D gene (6 bases). This CDR3 region has 17 residues. Germline CDR1 and CDR2: SGHTA and FQGTGA. V was shortened by 3 bases and J by 0 bases, with 15 bases between the two germline ends. CDR3 loop: CASSFGPGARSYNEQFF. The CDR3 coding sequence is TGTGCCAGCAGCTTTGGTCCAGGGGCGCGCTCCTACAATGAGCAGTTCTTC.

This clonotype was counted ten times or more. The V gene is TRBV9, the J gene TRBJ1-1; D not resolved. Trimming removed 0 bases from V and 6 bases from J, with 9 bases in between. Germline CDR1 reads SGDLS; CDR2 reads YYNGEE. The CDR3 is 13 amino acids. DNA for the CDR3: TGTGCCAGCAGCGTAGGGAGTCTCGCTGAAGCTTTCTTT. It codes for CASSVGSLAEAFF.

This clonotype was seen just once. A read error is likely, as this CDR3 ends without the conserved phenylalanine or tryptophan. V is TRBV29-1 and J is TRBJ2-7; TRBD1 matches 11 bases. This CDR3 contains 16 residues. Per the germline V gene, CDR1 is SQVTM and CDR2 is ANQGSEA. J gave up 6 bases and V 3 bases, and 13 bases lay outside the gene matches. CDR3 bases: TGCAGCGTTGAGTTCCCGCTCGGGACAGGGGGTAGCGAGCAGTACCTC. Its translation is CSVEFPLGTGGSEQYL.

This clonotype was counted at least ten times. The V and J genes are TRBV29-1 and TRBJ1-1; TRBD1 aligns across 7 bases. This CDR3 is 16 amino acids long. V trimming: 7 bases; J trimming: 3 bases; junction bases outside the gene matches: 17. CDR1 and CDR2 from the germline V gene are SQVTM and ANQGSEA. The CDR3 region is CSATGPVGFRYTEAFF. The DNA of the CDR3 is TGCAGCGCGACAGGGCCCGTTGGTTTTCGGTACACTGAAGCTTTCTTT.

This clonotype has ten or more counts. This chain links TRBV5-6 with TRBJ1-1; D call uncertain. Trimming left V 0 bases short and J 7 bases short, with 13 bases between. CDR3 length equals 14 residues. Germline loops: CDR1 SGHDT, CDR2 YYEEEE. CDR3 region: CASSLATEVLEAFF. CDR3 DNA: TGTGCCAGCAGCTTGGCCACAGAGGTCCTTGAAGCTTTCTTT.

Ten or more counts support this clonotype. The rearrangement joins TRBV5-1 to TRBJ1-1; D remains unclear. The germline CDR1 and CDR2 sequences are SGHRS and YFSETQ. V lost 1 base, J lost 0 bases, and 4 bases lay in between. CDR3 size: 13 residues. CDR3 sequence: CASSLSLNTEAFF. The CDR3 DNA follows: TGCGCCAGCAGCTTGTCTCTGAACACTGAAGCTTTCTTT.

This chain joins TRBV9 and TRBJ2-3; the D gene is possibly TRBD2 (7 bases). The ends were cut back, 2 bases at V and 4 bases at J, with 11 bases in the middle. Germline V gene data show CDR1 as SGDLS and CDR2 as YYNGEE. The CDR3 extends over 14 amino acids. CDR3 sequence (DNA): TGTGCCAGCAGCGTGGGGGGGGGCCCAGATACGCAGTATTTT. Protein product: CASSVGGGPDTQYF.

In its sample, this clonotype was seen many times. The chain couples TRBV6-5 to TRBJ2-5; 7 nucleotides align to TRBD1. The CDR3 covers 14 residues. After removal of 5 bases from V and 2 bases from J, the junction contained 5 bases not matched to a gene. Germline CDR1 MNHEY, CDR2 SVGAGI. CDR3 nucleotides: TGTGCCAGCAGTCAAGCAGGGGGACAAGAGACCCAGTACTTC. The encoded protein is CASSQAGGQETQYF.

The chain recombines TRBV19 with TRBJ2-5; tentatively, D is TRBD1 (5 bases). V shed 4 bases and J shed 1 base, with 7 bases lying between them. Germline CDR1 is LNHDA and CDR2 is SQIVND (reference sequence). CDR3 size: 13 residues. CDR3 sequence (DNA): TGTGCCAGTAGTACCGACAGCCAAGAGACCCAGTACTTC. It specifies CASSTDSQETQYF.

This clonotype was detected many times. The chain uses TRBV3-1 and TRBJ2-3, with 11 bases that match TRBD2. Trimming took 1 base from V and 3 from J; bases not matched to a gene: 3. The CDR3 covers 16 residues. Germline loops: CDR1 LGHDT, CDR2 YNNKEL (reference sequence). CDR3 sequence (DNA): TGTGCCAGCAGCCAAGTAGCGGGAGGGCCAACAGATACGCAGTATTTT. Protein: CASSQVAGGPTDTQYF.

At least ten counts were recorded for this clonotype. The chain recombines TRBV4-1 with TRBJ2-5; D is perhaps TRBD2 (6 bases). The V end was cut by 0 bases, the J end by 1 base, with 12 bases between. The CDR3 length is 16 residues. Germline CDR1 is MGHRA and CDR2 is YSYEKL. CDR3 coding DNA: TGCGCCAGCAGCCAAGAAGATGGGGGACTCCAAGAGACCCAGTACTTC. This encodes CASSQEDGGLQETQYF.

Ten or more counts support this clonotype. The rearrangement uses TRBV20-1 and TRBJ2-3; D unresolved. Deletions cut 7 bases from V and 2 bases from J, with 16 bases between. From germline, CDR1 is DFQATT and CDR2 SNEGSKA (reference sequence). The CDR3 has 14 residues. CDR3 sequence (DNA): TGCAGTGGTACGCTCGCAAGGTTCACAGATACGCAGTATTTT. This gives the protein CSGTLARFTDTQYF.

Of note for this clonotype: At one of its ends the junction is not consistent with the germline gene, which may arise from a read error. The chain uses TRBV12-5 and TRBJ2-3; 7 bases align to TRBD1. The CDR3 spans 17 residues. Germline V gene sequence: CDR1 LGHNT, CDR2 FRNRAP. The CDR3 is CASGLVSTGVSTDTQCF. The CDR3, as DNA: TGTGCTAGTGGCTTGGTCTCCACAGGGGTTAGCACAGATACGCAGTGTTTT.

This clonotype was counted many times. The CDR3 region has the DNA TGTGCCAGCAGCCTGAGCACCGGGGAGCTGTTTTTT. Its protein product is CASSLSTGELFF. J is TRBJ2-2 and V is TRBV27, with D uncertain. The CDR3 is made up of 12 amino acids. Germline assignment: CDR1 MNHEY and CDR2 SMNVEV (reference sequence). The ends were cut back, 6 bases at V and 4 bases at J, with 6 bases in the middle.

This clonotype was counted ten times or more. This chain uses TRBV6-5 with TRBJ2-3; 7 nucleotides line up with TRBD1. The V and J ends lost 7 bases and 2 bases, in that order; junction bases with no gene match: 9. The CDR3 loop spans 15 amino acids. Germline values: CDR1 MNHEY, CDR2 SVGAGI. The CDR3, as DNA: TGTGCCAGCACCACATGGACAGGCCACACAGATACGCAGTATTTT. Amino acid sequence: CASTTWTGHTDTQYF.

This clonotype was observed at least ten times. The DNA of the CDR3 is TGCAGTGCTAGAGATCCGTTTTGGGGGGAGGATACGCAGTATTTT. Its translation: CSARDPFWGEDTQYF. The genes are TRBV20-1 and TRBJ2-3, with D possibly TRBD2 on 6 matching bases. Germline V gives CDR1 DFQATT, CDR2 SNEGSKA (reference sequence). The germline V and J ends were trimmed by 0 bases and 6 bases, with 16 bases remaining between them. This CDR3 has 15 amino acids.

This clonotype has ten or more counts. The rearrangement joins TRBV5-4 to TRBJ2-5; 7 bases align to TRBD1. Unmatched junction bases numbered 5, after V lost 4 bases and J lost 2 bases. Germline CDR1 and CDR2: SGHNT and YYREEE (reference sequence). This CDR3 spans 14 amino acids. CDR3 residues: CASSSRDSQETQYF. CDR3 nucleotide sequence: TGTGCCAGCAGCAGCCGGGACAGTCAAGAGACCCAGTACTTC.